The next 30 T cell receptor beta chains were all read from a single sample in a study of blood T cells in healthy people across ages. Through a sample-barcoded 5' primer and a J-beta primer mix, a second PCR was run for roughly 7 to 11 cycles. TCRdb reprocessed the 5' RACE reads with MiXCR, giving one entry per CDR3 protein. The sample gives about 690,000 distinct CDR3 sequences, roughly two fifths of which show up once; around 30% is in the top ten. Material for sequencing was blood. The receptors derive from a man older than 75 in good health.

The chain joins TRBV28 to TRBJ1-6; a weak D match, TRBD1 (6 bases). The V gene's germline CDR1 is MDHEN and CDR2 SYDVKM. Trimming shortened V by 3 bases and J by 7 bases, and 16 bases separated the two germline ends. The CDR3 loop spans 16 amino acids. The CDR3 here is CASSFGTYRTNSPLHF. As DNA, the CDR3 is TGTGCCAGCAGTTTCGGGACATACCGAACCAATTCACCCCTCCACTTT.

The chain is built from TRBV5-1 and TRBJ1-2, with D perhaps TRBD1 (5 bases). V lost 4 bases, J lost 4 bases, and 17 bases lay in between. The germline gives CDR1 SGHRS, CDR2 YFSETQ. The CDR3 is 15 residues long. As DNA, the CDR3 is TGCGCCAGCAGCCCCCGCGAGGTTCAGGGCTATGGCTACACCTTC. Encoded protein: CASSPREVQGYGYTF. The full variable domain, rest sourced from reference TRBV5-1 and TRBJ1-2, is KAGVTQTPRYLIKTRGQQVTLSCSPISGHRSVSWYQQTPGQGLQFLFEYFSETQRNKGNFPGRFSGRQFSNSRSEMNVSTLELGDSALYLCASSPREVQGYGYTFGSGTRLTVV.

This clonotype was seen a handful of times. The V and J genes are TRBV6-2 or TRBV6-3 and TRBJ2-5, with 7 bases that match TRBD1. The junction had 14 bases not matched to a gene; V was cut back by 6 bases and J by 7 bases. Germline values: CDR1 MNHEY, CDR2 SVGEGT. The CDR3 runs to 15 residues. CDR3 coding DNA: TGTGCCAGCAGCCGAGACGGGACAGCACGGGGGACCCAGTACTTC. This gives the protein CASSRDGTARGTQYF.

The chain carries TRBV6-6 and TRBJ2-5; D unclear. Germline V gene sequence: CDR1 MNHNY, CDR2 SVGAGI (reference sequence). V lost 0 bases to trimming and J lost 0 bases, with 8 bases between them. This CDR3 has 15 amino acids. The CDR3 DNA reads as TGTGCCAGCAGTTACTCGAGCAGAAACCAAGAGACCCAGTACTTC. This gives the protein CASSYSSRNQETQYF.

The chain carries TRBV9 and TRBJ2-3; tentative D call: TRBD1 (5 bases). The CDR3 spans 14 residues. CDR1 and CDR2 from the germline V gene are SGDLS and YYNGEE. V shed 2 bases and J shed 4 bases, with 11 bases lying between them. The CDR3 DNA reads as TGTGCCAGCAGCGTTTCTCAGGGCCCAGATACGCAGTATTTT. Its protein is CASSVSQGPDTQYF.

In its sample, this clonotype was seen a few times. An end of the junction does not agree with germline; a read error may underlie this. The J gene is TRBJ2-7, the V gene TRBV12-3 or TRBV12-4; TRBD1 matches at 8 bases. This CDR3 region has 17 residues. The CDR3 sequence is CASSSTIPGQVSCEQYF. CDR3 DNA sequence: TGTGCCAGCAGTTCTACAATCCCGGGACAGGTCTCCTGCGAGCAGTACTTC.

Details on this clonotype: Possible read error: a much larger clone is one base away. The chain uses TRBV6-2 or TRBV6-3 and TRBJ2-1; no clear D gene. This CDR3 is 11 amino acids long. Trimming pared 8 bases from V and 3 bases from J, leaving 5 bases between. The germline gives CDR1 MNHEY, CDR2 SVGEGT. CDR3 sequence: CASEIYNEQFF. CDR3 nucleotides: TGTGCCAGCGAGATCTACAATGAGCAGTTCTTC.

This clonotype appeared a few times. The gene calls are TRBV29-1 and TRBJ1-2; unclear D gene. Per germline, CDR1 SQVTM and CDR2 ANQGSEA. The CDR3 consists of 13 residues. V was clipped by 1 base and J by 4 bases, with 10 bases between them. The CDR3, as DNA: TGCAGCGTTGAAGCCGCAGGTACCTATGGCTACACCTTC. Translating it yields CSVEAAGTYGYTF.

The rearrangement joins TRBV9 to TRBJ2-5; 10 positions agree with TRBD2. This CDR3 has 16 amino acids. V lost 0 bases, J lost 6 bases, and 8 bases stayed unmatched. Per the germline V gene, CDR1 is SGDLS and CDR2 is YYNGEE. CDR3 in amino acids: CASSVGSGGETKTQYF. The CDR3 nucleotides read TGTGCCAGCAGCGTAGGAAGCGGGGGGGAGACGAAGACCCAGTACTTC.

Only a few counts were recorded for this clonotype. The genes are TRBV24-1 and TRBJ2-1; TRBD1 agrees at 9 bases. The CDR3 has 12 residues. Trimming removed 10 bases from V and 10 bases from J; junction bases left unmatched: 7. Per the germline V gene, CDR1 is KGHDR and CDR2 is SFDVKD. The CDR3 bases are TGTGCCACGGGGACAGGGCGTAACGAGCAGTTCTTC. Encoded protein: CATGTGRNEQFF.

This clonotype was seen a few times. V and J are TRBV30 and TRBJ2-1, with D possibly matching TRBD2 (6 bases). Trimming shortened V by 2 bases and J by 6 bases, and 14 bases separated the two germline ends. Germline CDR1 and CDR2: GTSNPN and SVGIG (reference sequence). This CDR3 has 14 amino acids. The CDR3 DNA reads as TGTGCCTGGAGTTCGGGGGTACGGGCCAATGAGCAGTTCTTC. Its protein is CAWSSGVRANEQFF.

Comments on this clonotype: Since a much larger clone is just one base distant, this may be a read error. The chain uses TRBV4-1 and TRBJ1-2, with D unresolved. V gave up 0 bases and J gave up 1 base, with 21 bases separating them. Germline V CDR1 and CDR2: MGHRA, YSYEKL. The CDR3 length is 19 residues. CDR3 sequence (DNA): TGCGCCAGCAGCCAAGATGGAAGAGGCAGAAGACATGATAACTATGGCTACACCTTC. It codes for CASSQDGRGRRHDNYGYTF.

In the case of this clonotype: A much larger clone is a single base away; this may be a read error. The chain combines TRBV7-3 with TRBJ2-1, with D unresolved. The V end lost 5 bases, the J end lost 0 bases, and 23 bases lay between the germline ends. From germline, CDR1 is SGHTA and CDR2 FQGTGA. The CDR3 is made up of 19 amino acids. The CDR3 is CASSPPTGVPSSSYNEQFF. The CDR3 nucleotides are TGTGCCAGCAGCCCCCCGACTGGGGTCCCGTCGAGCTCCTACAATGAGCAGTTCTTC.

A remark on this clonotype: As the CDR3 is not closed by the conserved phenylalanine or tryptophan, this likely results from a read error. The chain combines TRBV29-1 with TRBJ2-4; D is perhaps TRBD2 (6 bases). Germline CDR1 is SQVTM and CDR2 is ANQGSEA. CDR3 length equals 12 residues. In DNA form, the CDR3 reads TGCAGTGTTACGGGGGAGGAAAACATTCAGTACGTC. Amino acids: CSVTGEENIQYV.

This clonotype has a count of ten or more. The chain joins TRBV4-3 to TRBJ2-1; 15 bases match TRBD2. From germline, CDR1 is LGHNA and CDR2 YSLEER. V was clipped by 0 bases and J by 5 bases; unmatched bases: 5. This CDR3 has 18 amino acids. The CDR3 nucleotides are TGCGCCAGCAGCCAAGACCACCGGACTAGCGGGGGGGACAATGAGCAGTTCTTC. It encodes CASSQDHRTSGGDNEQFF.

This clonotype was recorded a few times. The CDR3 coding sequence is TGTGCCAGCAGCCAAGGGGGGGCCGAGAGGACAGATACGCAGTATTTT. Protein sequence: CASSQGGAERTDTQYF. The chain is built from TRBV4-2 and TRBJ2-3, with D perhaps assigned TRBD1 or TRBD2 (6 bases each). In germline, CDR1 is LGHNA, CDR2 YNFKEQ. Trimming left V 1 base short and J 3 bases short, with 14 bases between. The CDR3 has 16 residues.

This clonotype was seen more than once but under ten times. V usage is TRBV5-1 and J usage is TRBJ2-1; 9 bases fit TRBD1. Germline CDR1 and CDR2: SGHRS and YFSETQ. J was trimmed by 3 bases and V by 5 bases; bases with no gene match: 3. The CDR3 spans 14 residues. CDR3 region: CASSRDRVYNEQFF. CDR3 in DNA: TGCGCCAGCAGTCGGGACAGGGTCTACAATGAGCAGTTCTTC.

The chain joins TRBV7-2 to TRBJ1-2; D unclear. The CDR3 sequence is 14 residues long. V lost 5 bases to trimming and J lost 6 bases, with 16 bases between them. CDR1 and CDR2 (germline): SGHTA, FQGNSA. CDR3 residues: CASSPRTGKNGYTF. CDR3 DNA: TGTGCCAGCAGCCCTAGAACGGGAAAGAATGGCTACACCTTC.

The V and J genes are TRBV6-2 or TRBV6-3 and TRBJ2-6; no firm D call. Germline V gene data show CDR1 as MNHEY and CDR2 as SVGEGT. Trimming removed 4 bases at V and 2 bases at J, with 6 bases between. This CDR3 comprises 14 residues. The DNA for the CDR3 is TGTGCCAGCAGTTCCGACGCTGGGGCCAACGTCCTGACTTTC. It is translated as CASSSDAGANVLTF.

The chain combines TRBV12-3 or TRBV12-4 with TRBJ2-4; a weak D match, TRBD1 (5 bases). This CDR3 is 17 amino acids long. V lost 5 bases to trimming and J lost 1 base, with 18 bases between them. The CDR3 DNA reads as TGTGCCAGCAGTCGTCAACCTAAGGGGCTCGCCAAAAACATTCAGTACTTC. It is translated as CASSRQPKGLAKNIQYF.

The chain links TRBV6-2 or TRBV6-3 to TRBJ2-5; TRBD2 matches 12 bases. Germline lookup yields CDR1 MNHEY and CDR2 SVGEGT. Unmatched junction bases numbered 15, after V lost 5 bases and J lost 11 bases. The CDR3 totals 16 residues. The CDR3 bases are TGTGCCAGCAGTCCCCTAGCGGGAGGGCCCGGGAATGAGCAGTACTTC. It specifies CASSPLAGGPGNEQYF.

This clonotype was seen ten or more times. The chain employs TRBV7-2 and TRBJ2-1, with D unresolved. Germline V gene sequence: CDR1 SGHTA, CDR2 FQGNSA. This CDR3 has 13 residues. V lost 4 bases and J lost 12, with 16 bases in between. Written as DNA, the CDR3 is TGTGCCAGCAGCTCGGATCGGCGGCTTGGGCAGTTCTTC. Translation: CASSSDRRLGQFF.

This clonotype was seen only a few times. CDR3 in DNA: TGTGCCAGCAGACTCAAACGGGGCCCCGCAGCAGATACGCAGTATTTT. Amino acid sequence: CASRLKRGPAADTQYF. The chain recombines TRBV11-2 with TRBJ2-3; D possibly uses TRBD1 or TRBD2 (5 bases each). V lost 6 bases to trimming and J lost 4 bases, with 20 bases between them. CDR3 length equals 16 residues. Looked up from germline, CDR1 is SGHAT and CDR2 is FQNNGV.

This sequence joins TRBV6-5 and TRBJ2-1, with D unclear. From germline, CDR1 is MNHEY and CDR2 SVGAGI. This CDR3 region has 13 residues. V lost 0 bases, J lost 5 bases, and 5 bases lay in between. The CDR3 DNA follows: TGTGCCAGCAGTTACTCGAATGACAATGAGCAGTTCTTC. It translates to CASSYSNDNEQFF.

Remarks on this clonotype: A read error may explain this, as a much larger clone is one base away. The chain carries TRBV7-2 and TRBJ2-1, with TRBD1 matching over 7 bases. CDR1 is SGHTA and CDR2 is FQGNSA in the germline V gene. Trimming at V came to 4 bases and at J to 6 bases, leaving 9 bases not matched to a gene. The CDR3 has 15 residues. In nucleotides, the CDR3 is TGTGCCAGCAGCTCCCGGACAGGCCCCTTCAATGAGCAGTTCTTC. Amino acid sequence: CASSSRTGPFNEQFF.

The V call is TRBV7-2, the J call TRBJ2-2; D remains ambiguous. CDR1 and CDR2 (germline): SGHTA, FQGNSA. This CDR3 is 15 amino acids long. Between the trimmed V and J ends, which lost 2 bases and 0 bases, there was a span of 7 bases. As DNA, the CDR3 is TGTGCCAGCAGCTTAAGACGGCCGAACACCGGGGAGCTGTTTTTT. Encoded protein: CASSLRRPNTGELFF.

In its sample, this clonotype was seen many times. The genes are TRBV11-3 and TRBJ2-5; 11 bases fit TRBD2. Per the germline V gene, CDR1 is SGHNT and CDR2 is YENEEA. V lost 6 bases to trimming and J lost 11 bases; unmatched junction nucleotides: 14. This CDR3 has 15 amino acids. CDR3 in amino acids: CASSITSGSGNEQYF. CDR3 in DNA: TGTGCCAGCAGTATCACTAGCGGGAGTGGAAATGAGCAGTACTTC. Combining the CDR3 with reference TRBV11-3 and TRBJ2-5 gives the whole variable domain EAGVVQSPRYKIIEKKQPVAFWCNPISGHNTLYWYLQNLGQGPELLIRYENEEAVDDSQLPKDRFSAERLKGVDSTLKIQPAELGDSAVYLCASSITSGSGNEQYFGPGTRLLVL.

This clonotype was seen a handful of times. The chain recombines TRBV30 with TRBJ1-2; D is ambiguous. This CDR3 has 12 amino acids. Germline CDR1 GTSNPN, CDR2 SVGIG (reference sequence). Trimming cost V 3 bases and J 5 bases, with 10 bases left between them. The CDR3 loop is CAWSQFRYGYTF. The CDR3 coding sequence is TGTGCCTGGAGCCAATTTCGGTATGGCTACACCTTC.

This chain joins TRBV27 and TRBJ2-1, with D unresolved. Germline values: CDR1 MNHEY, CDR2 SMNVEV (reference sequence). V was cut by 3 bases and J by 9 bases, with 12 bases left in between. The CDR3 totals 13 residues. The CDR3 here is CASSFRTWGEQFF. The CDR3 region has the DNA TGTGCCAGCAGTTTCCGGACCTGGGGTGAGCAGTTCTTC.

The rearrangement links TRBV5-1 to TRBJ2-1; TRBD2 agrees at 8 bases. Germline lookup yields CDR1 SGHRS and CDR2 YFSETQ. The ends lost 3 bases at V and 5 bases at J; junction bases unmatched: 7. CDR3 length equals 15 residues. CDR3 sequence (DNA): TGCGCCAGCAGCTCGGCCGGGACTAGAAACAATGAGCAGTTCTTC. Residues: CASSSAGTRNNEQFF. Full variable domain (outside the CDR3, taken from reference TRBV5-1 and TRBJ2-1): KAGVTQTPRYLIKTRGQQVTLSCSPISGHRSVSWYQQTPGQGLQFLFEYFSETQRNKGNFPGRFSGRQFSNSRSEMNVSTLELGDSALYLCASSSAGTRNNEQFFGPGTRLTVL.